Listed below are T cell receptor beta chains from one sample, sequenced in a study of identical twins. TCRdb re-analysed the 5' RACE reads in MiXCR, keeping a single row per CDR3 protein. Of some 460,000 distinct CDR3 sequences listed, 12% to 15% are singletons. A further study also used this sample, focusing on yellow fever vaccine responses in identical twins.

The sample comprised CD4+ T cells sorted from blood. The receptors were gathered from a woman aged 18-29 years in good health. Both conserved end residues are part of each CDR3. Fields, in order: CDR3 protein, CDR3 DNA, J gene, D gene, V gene, clone size. The D gene is left open where the match is weak. Part of the rows lack a size; the others show once, few, many or a class for expanded clones.

CDR3: CSASQGAIWANNIQYF; DNA: TGCAGTGCTAGCCAGGGGGCAATTTGGGCCAATAACATTCAGTACTTC; J: TRBJ2-4; D: TRBD1; V: TRBV20-1; size: NA
CDR3: CASRPLTGGPYEQYF; DNA: TGCGCCAGCAGACCCCTAACGGGAGGGCCCTACGAGCAGTACTTC; J: TRBJ2-7; D: TRBD2; V: TRBV5-1; size: NA
CDR3: CAFCREPRLAEVYNEQFF; DNA: TGTGCCTTCTGCCGAGAACCGCGACTAGCGGAGGTCTACAATGAGCAGTTCTTC; J: TRBJ2-1; D: TRBD2; V: TRBV2; size: NA
CDR3: CSGYGTSGMISYNEQFF; DNA: TGCAGCGGATACGGGACTAGCGGGATGATTTCCTACAATGAGCAGTTCTTC; J: TRBJ2-1; D: TRBD2; V: TRBV29-1; size: many
CDR3: CSSGQLEETQYF; DNA: TGCAGCAGCGGACAGTTGGAAGAGACCCAGTACTTC; J: TRBJ2-5; D: NA; V: TRBV29-1; size: few
CDR3: CASSYLGSPGYGYTF; DNA: TGTGCCAGCAGTTACCTAGGCAGCCCCGGCTATGGCTACACCTTC; J: TRBJ1-2; D: NA; V: TRBV12-3/TRBV12-4; size: many
CDR3: CASSRPGPWSGYGYTF; DNA: TGTGCCAGCAGCCGGCCCGGGCCCTGGAGTGGCTATGGCTACACCTTC; J: TRBJ1-2; D: NA; V: TRBV5-8; size: NA
CDR3: CASSIFRSDNSPLHF; DNA: TGTGCCAGTAGTATATTCAGATCGGATAATTCACCCCTCCACTTT; J: TRBJ1-6; D: NA; V: TRBV19; size: few
CDR3: CASSPLGGVGEQYF; DNA: TGTGCCAGCAGTCCCCTGGGCGGGGTAGGGGAGCAGTACTTC; J: TRBJ2-7; D: NA; V: TRBV12-3/TRBV12-4; size: NA
CDR3: CASSRQGARSQPQHF; DNA: TGTGCCAGCAGCAGGCAGGGGGCTAGAAGTCAGCCCCAGCATTTT; J: TRBJ1-5; D: TRBD1; V: TRBV5-6; size: few
CDR3: CSARSRTSVYEQYF; DNA: TGCAGTGCTAGAAGTAGGACTAGCGTCTACGAGCAGTACTTC; J: TRBJ2-7; D: TRBD2; V: TRBV20-1; size: NA
CDR3: CASSSNRGSSTDTQYF; DNA: TGTGCCAGCAGCTCAAATCGGGGCTCTAGCACAGATACGCAGTATTTT; J: TRBJ2-3; D: NA; V: TRBV11-3; size: few
CDR3: CASSSGTSGNWDEQFF; DNA: TGTGCCAGCAGCTCCGGGACTAGCGGGAATTGGGATGAGCAGTTCTTC; J: TRBJ2-1; D: TRBD2; V: TRBV7-8; size: NA
CDR3: CASSRRTGGLVGYNEQFF; DNA: TGTGCCAGCTCGAGGCGGACGGGGGGGCTTGTTGGGTACAATGAGCAGTTCTTC; J: TRBJ2-1; D: TRBD2; V: TRBV11-2; size: NA
CDR3: CSARDSQGNQETQYF; DNA: TGCAGTGCTAGAGATTCACAGGGGAACCAAGAGACCCAGTACTTC; J: TRBJ2-5; D: TRBD1; V: TRBV20-1; size: many
CDR3: CASSYSPGQGVPYEQYF; DNA: TGTGCCAGCAGTTACAGCCCCGGACAGGGGGTTCCCTACGAGCAGTACTTC; J: TRBJ2-7; D: TRBD1; V: TRBV6-2/TRBV6-3; size: few
CDR3: CASSSYLAGGNEQFF; DNA: TGTGCCAGCAGTTCCTATCTAGCGGGGGGGAATGAGCAGTTCTTC; J: TRBJ2-1; D: TRBD2; V: TRBV27; size: NA
CDR3: CASSKMLAGGPPDTQYF; DNA: TGTGCCAGCAGCAAGATGCTAGCGGGAGGGCCCCCAGATACGCAGTATTTT; J: TRBJ2-3; D: NA; V: TRBV21-1; size: NA
CDR3: CSVTGTGYNEQFF; DNA: TGCAGTGTCACCGGGACAGGTTACAATGAGCAGTTCTTC; J: TRBJ2-1; D: TRBD1; V: TRBV20-1; size: NA
CDR3: CATSSSWTSGPVDEQFF; DNA: TGTGCCACCAGCAGTTCCTGGACTAGCGGACCCGTCGATGAGCAGTTCTTC; J: TRBJ2-1; D: TRBD2; V: TRBV15; size: NA
CDR3: CSALWARDTGELFF; DNA: TGCAGTGCCCTTTGGGCCCGGGACACCGGGGAGCTGTTTTTT; J: TRBJ2-2; D: NA; V: TRBV20-1; size: NA
CDR3: CASSKGAGTGADTQYF; DNA: TGTGCCAGCAGCAAAGGGGCTGGGACAGGAGCGGATACGCAGTATTTT; J: TRBJ2-3; D: TRBD1; V: TRBV7-9; size: few
CDR3: CASSLPTANTEAFF; DNA: TGTGCCAGCAGCCTCCCGACAGCGAACACTGAAGCTTTCTTT; J: TRBJ1-1; D: NA; V: TRBV12-3/TRBV12-4; size: NA